The 20 T cell receptor beta chains presented below share a single source sample, sequenced in a study of control samples from healthy donors and cancer patients. The protocol was immunoSEQ multiplex PCR, while the TCRdb copy is restricted to in-frame clones and leaves out a portion. The sample has approximately 90,000 clones; about 87% are singletons. Sample: blood. Receptors originate from a woman in her sixties or seventies in good health.

The chain combines TRBV29-1 with TRBJ1-1; D uncertain. Trimming removed 4 bases at V and 11 bases at J, with 8 bases between. CDR1 and CDR2 (germline): SQVTM, ANQGSEA. This CDR3 contains 9 residues. Here the CDR3 reads CSVVPGAFF. The CDR3 DNA is TGCAGCGTTGTCCCGGGGGCTTTCTTT.

The chain links TRBV19 to TRBJ2-1; 10 bases align to TRBD2. This CDR3 has 14 residues. Per germline, CDR1 LNHDA and CDR2 SQIVND (reference sequence). V dropped 6 bases and J dropped 8; count of bases not matched to a gene: 7. In DNA, the CDR3 is TGTGCCAGTAGGAGCGGGGGGGCCGGGGATGAGCAGTTCTTC. Amino acid sequence: CASRSGGAGDEQFF.

The CDR3 region is CASQTYRETQYF. CDR3 sequence (DNA): TGTGCCAGTCAAACCTACCGAGAGACCCAGTACTTC. The chain combines TRBV19 with TRBJ2-5, with D unresolved. The CDR3 contains 12 residues. CDR1 and CDR2 from the germline V gene are LNHDA and SQIVND (reference sequence). Trimming removed 8 bases at V and 4 bases at J, with 11 bases between.

The chain recombines TRBV12-5 with TRBJ1-1; D ambiguous. This CDR3 comprises 13 residues. Per the germline V gene, CDR1 is LGHNT and CDR2 is FRNRAP. V was trimmed by 1 base and J by 6 bases, leaving 9 bases between them. CDR3 region: CASGLGRMSEAFF. The CDR3 region has the DNA TGTGCTAGTGGTTTGGGAAGGATGTCTGAAGCTTTCTTT.

In its sample, this clone was seen once. The J gene is TRBJ1-4, the V gene TRBV7-6; D is unclear. Germline V gene data show CDR1 as SGHVS and CDR2 as FNYEAQ. There are 17 residues in the CDR3. V lost 4 bases, J lost 0 bases, and 15 bases lay in between. The DNA for the CDR3 is TGTGCCAGCAGCTCCATACCACCCGGGACAACTAATGAAAAACTGTTTTTT. Residues: CASSSIPPGTTNEKLFF.

The chain links TRBV19 to TRBJ1-1, with a possible D match to TRBD1 (6 bases). The germline V and J ends were trimmed by 1 base and 0 bases, with 9 bases remaining between them. The CDR3 consists of 15 residues. Germline V CDR1 and CDR2: LNHDA, SQIVND (reference sequence). CDR3 amino acids: CASSIGRGMNTEAFF. The CDR3 DNA sequence: TGTGCCAGTAGTATAGGGAGGGGGATGAACACTGAAGCTTTCTTT.

This clone was seen only once. The chain uses TRBV5-1 and TRBJ2-3; D not certain. In germline, CDR1 is SGHRS, CDR2 YFSETQ. The CDR3 sequence is 15 residues long. With 2 bases removed from V and 3 bases from J, the gap between germline ends came to 13 bases. The CDR3 coding sequence is TGCGCCAGCAGCTTTAGTACCGGCACTACAGATACGCAGTATTTT. Translation: CASSFSTGTTDTQYF.

This chain uses TRBV7-8 with TRBJ1-3; D unresolved. The CDR3 has 16 amino acids. The V and J ends lost 0 bases and 0 bases respectively, with 9 bases between them. Looked up from germline, CDR1 is SGHVS and CDR2 is FQNEAQ. CDR3 nucleotides: TGTGCCAGCAGCTTAGCCGCGGGAGACTCTGGAAACACCATATATTTT. Residues: CASSLAAGDSGNTIYF.

V is TRBV5-4 and J is TRBJ1-1; TRBD1 might be the D (6 bases). Trimming took 1 base from V and 1 from J, leaving 11 bases between them. Germline-derived CDR1 and CDR2 are SGHNT and YYREEE (reference sequence). The CDR3 is 15 residues long. The CDR3 DNA follows: TGTGCCAGCAGCTTGCCTGTGGGGGCGAACACTGAAGCTTTCTTT. Protein product: CASSLPVGANTEAFF.

This chain joins TRBV28 and TRBJ1-5; 9 nucleotides agree with TRBD1. Germline values: CDR1 MDHEN, CDR2 SYDVKM. The trim removed 2 bases at V and 7 bases at J, leaving 6 bases unmatched. The length of the CDR3 is 15 residues. This chain's CDR3 is CASSLGQGFRQPQHF. The CDR3 coding sequence is TGTGCCAGCAGTTTAGGACAGGGGTTCAGACAGCCCCAGCATTTT.

V and J are TRBV5-6 and TRBJ1-6; D is undetermined. Trimming pared 0 bases from V and 5 bases from J, leaving 6 bases between. CDR3 size: 14 residues. CDR1 SGHDT and CDR2 YYEEEE come from the germline V gene. DNA of the CDR3: TGTGCCAGCAGCTTGGGGCGGAATAATTCACCCCTCCACTTT. Residues: CASSLGRNNSPLHF.

The chain has TRBV7-9 and TRBJ1-1; TRBD1 aligns across 9 bases. Per germline, CDR1 SEHNR and CDR2 FQNEAQ (reference sequence). The V segment lost 2 bases and the J segment 4 bases; nucleotides outside the gene matches: 8. There are 16 residues in the CDR3. CDR3 in DNA: TGTGCCAGCAGCTTAATTCCGGGACAGGGTGGCACTGAAGCTTTCTTT. Residues: CASSLIPGQGGTEAFF.

The V gene is TRBV19, the J gene TRBJ2-2; D possibly corresponds to TRBD1 (5 bases). The CDR3 contains 16 residues. V dropped 6 bases and J dropped 0 bases, with 14 bases sitting between them. The V gene's germline CDR1 is LNHDA and CDR2 SQIVND (reference sequence). The CDR3 reads CASRGPLFANTGELFF. The CDR3 DNA follows: TGTGCCAGTAGGGGGCCCTTGTTCGCGAACACCGGGGAGCTGTTTTTT.

The chain links TRBV6-5 to TRBJ1-2; D call uncertain. The V and J ends lost 3 bases and 7 bases respectively, with 6 bases between them. The CDR3 totals 11 residues. CDR1 and CDR2 from the germline V gene are MNHEY and SVGAGI. The DNA of the CDR3 is TGTGCCAGCAGTTATTTTGGTGGCTACACCTTC. It translates to CASSYFGGYTF.

This clone was observed once. The V and J genes are TRBV5-1 and TRBJ1-1, with 7 bases lining up with TRBD1. CDR3 length: 15 amino acids. Trimming took 4 bases from V and 3 from J; bases not matched to a gene: 9. Germline V CDR1 and CDR2: SGHRS, YFSETQ. For the CDR3, the DNA is TGCGCCAGCAGCCTCCGACAGGGCTTGGACACTGAAGCTTTCTTT. This gives the protein CASSLRQGLDTEAFF.

The J gene is TRBJ1-1, the V gene TRBV29-1, with D possibly matching TRBD1 (6 bases). CDR1 is SQVTM, CDR2 ANQGSEA, per germline. The CDR3 is 13 residues long. The germline V and J ends were trimmed by 6 bases and 1 base, with 12 bases remaining between them. The CDR3: CSVSTGTNTEAFF. The CDR3 DNA reads TGCAGCGTCTCGACAGGAACGAACACTGAAGCTTTCTTT.

Comments on this clone: This sample includes further DNA sequences coding for the same CDR3. This chain uses TRBV3-1 (or the pseudogene TRBV3-2) with TRBJ1-1; D might be TRBD1 (6 bases). Germline V gene lookup returns CDR1 LGHDT and CDR2 YNNKEL (reference sequence). V was clipped by 1 base and J by 4 bases, with 13 bases between them. The CDR3 extends over 15 amino acids. Here the CDR3 reads CASSQGQGMGTEAFF. As DNA, the CDR3 is TGTGCCAGCAGCCAAGGGCAGGGGATGGGCACTGAAGCTTTCTTT.

The chain carries TRBV19 and TRBJ2-1, with TRBD1 as a possible D gene (6 bases). The CDR3 runs to 13 residues. The germline V gene encodes CDR1 LNHDA and CDR2 SQIVND (reference sequence). The ends were cut back, 3 bases at V and 9 bases at J, with 12 bases in the middle. The CDR3 loop is CASSIETRGEQFF. The CDR3 DNA sequence: TGTGCCAGTAGTATTGAGACCAGGGGTGAGCAGTTCTTC.

V is TRBV7-2 and J is TRBJ1-2, with D uncertain. Trimming stripped 2 bases from V and 0 bases from J, with 10 bases between. CDR3 size: 15 residues. CDR1 is SGHTA, CDR2 FQGNSA, per germline. The CDR3 loop reads CASSLKGATNYGYTF. The CDR3, as DNA: TGTGCCAGCAGCTTAAAGGGAGCCACTAACTATGGCTACACCTTC.

This chain's CDR3 is CAWRAGYNSPLHF. The CDR3 DNA follows: TGTGCCTGGAGAGCAGGGTATAATTCACCCCTCCACTTT. The gene calls are TRBV30 and TRBJ1-6, with D perhaps matching TRBD1 (5 bases). Trimming shortened V by 3 bases and J by 4 bases, and 7 bases separated the two germline ends. Germline-derived CDR1 and CDR2 are GTSNPN and SVGIG (reference sequence). The CDR3 runs to 13 residues.